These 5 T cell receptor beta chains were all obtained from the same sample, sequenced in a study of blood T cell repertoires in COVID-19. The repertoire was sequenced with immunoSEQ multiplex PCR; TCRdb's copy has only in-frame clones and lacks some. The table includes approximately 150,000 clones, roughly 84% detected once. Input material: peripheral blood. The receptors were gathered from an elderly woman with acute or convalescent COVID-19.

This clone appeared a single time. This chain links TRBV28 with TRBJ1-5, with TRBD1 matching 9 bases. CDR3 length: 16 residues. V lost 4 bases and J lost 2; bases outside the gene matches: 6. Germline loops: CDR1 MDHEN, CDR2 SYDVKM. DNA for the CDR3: TGTGCCAGCAGTTCCCCAGGGACAGGGCGCAATCAGCCCCAGCATTTT. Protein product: CASSSPGTGRNQPQHF.

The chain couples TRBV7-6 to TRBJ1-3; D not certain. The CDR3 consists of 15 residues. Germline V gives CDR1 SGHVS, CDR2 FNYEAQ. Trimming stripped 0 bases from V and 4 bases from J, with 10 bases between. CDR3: CASSLAGTTGNTIYF. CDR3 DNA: TGTGCCAGCAGCTTAGCGGGCACGACAGGAAACACCATATATTTT.

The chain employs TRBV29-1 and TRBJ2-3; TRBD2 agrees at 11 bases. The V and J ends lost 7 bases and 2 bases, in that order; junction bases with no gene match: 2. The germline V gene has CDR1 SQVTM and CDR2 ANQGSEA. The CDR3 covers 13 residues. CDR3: CSASGGPTDTQYF. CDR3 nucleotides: TGCAGCGCTAGCGGGGGGCCCACAGATACGCAGTATTTT.

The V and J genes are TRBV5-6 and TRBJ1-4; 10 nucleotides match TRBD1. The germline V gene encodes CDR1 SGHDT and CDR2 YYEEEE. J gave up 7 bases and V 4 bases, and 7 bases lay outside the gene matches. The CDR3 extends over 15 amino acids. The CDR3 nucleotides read TGTGCCAGCAGCACAAAGGGACAGGGGAGTGAAAAACTGTTTTTT. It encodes CASSTKGQGSEKLFF.

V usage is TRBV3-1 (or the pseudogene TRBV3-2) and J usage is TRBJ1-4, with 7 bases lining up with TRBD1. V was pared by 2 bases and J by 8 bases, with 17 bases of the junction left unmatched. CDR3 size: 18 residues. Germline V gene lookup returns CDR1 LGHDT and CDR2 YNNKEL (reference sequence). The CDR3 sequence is CASSQSVTGRLSGEKLFF. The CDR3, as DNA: TGTGCCAGCAGCCAATCGGTGACAGGGCGTCTTAGTGGAGAAAAACTGTTTTTT.